This T cell receptor (beta chain) was recovered during a study of T cell responses to AZD1222 COVID-19 vaccine. Second-dose intervals near 4 or 12 weeks were combined. Only in-frame clones appear in the TCRdb table, and some are missing; sequencing was by immunoSEQ multiplex PCR. The sample includes roughly 60,000 clones, about 83% of them seen just once. Findings and caveats of the study: Following two doses of AZD1222, Spike-specific TCR breadth and depth rose.

On this clone: Its target is unknown.

This sample comprised peripheral blood, obtained 28 days after the second AZD1222 dose. This receptor was obtained from an adult who received the AZD1222 COVID-19 vaccine.

This CDR3 is CSVAWGAYGYTF. The CDR3 DNA reads as TGCAGCGTTGCCTGGGGGGCCTATGGCTACACCTTC. The chain couples TRBV29-1 to TRBJ1-2; tentatively, D is TRBD1 (6 bases). Trimming shortened V by 4 bases and J by 4 bases, and 10 bases separated the two germline ends. The CDR3 totals 12 residues. From germline, CDR1 is SQVTM and CDR2 ANQGSEA.